Below, 32 T cell receptor beta chains from the same sample are listed, as sequenced in a study of technical replicates of blood from a few donors (dated by TCRdb to 2017 to 2019). Library prep was done by the immunoSEQ multiplex PCR assay. In TCRdb, the immuneACCESS table is reduced to in-frame sequences with V and J assigned. These tables do not hold every clone; where another copy was compared, an unresolved V gene accounts for under half, and the others remain unexplained. This sample holds around 84,000 clones; around 97% were observed only once. The ten largest clones represent around 0.18% of the sample. The sequenced sample was T cells isolated from PBMCs. The receptor source for this set is a human donor in good health.

The V call is TRBV11-2, the J call TRBJ1-1; 8 positions agree with TRBD1. Germline CDR1 reads SGHAT; CDR2 reads FQNNGV. The CDR3 has 15 amino acids. The CDR3 protein is CASRTGPGATTEAFF. The CDR3 nucleotides read TGTGCTAGTAGGACAGGGCCGGGGGCAACCACTGAAGCTTTCTTT.

This clone has just a few counts. This sequence joins TRBV28 and TRBJ1-2, with D unclear. Per germline, CDR1 MDHEN and CDR2 SYDVKM. Trimming shortened V by 4 bases and J by 3 bases, and 9 bases separated the two germline ends. This CDR3 has 13 amino acids. The CDR3 sequence is CASSSNWYYGYTF. As DNA, the CDR3 is TGTGCCAGCAGTTCTAACTGGTACTATGGCTACACCTTC.

The chain has TRBV28 and TRBJ2-5; the match to TRBD2 covers 15 bases. The CDR3 totals 17 residues. Unmatched junction bases numbered 8, after V lost 5 bases and J lost 4 bases. Per the germline V gene, CDR1 is MDHEN and CDR2 is SYDVKM. Here the CDR3 reads CASSPGLAGGPTETQYF. CDR3 DNA: TGTGCCAGCAGTCCAGGACTAGCGGGAGGGCCAACAGAGACCCAGTACTTC.

The chain employs TRBV10-3 and TRBJ2-7, with 7 bases identical to TRBD1. The junction had 5 bases not matched to a gene; V was cut back by 6 bases and J by 3 bases. Germline loops: CDR1 ENHRY, CDR2 SYGVKD. The CDR3 covers 13 residues. The chain's CDR3 is CAISGRDSYEQYF. The DNA for the CDR3 is TGTGCCATCAGCGGCCGGGACAGCTACGAGCAGTACTTC.

The chain employs TRBV7-2 and TRBJ1-2, with 11 bases lining up with TRBD1. The CDR3 length is 16 residues. Germline V gives CDR1 SGHTA, CDR2 FQGNSA. The junction had 10 bases not matched to a gene; V was cut back by 3 bases and J by 7 bases. This CDR3 reads CASSLFWTGGSGGYTF. The CDR3, as DNA: TGTGCCAGCAGCTTGTTCTGGACAGGGGGCTCTGGTGGCTACACCTTC. The full variable domain, completed using reference TRBV7-2 and TRBJ1-2, is GAGVSQSPSNKVTEKGKDVELRCDPISGHTALYWYRQSLGQGLEFLIYFQGNSAPDKSGLPSDRFSAERTGGSVSTLTIQRTQQEDSAVYLCASSLFWTGGSGGYTFGSGTRLTVV.

This rearrangement joins TRBV30 to TRBJ1-2; D perhaps matches TRBD1 (6 bases). Germline assignment: CDR1 GTSNPN and CDR2 SVGIG (reference sequence). Trimming stripped 6 bases from V and 7 bases from J, with 21 bases between. The CDR3 runs to 14 residues. The CDR3 nucleotides are TGTGCCTGCGGACTGGGCAGGGGTTTAGCTGGCTACACCTTC. Amino acids: CACGLGRGLAGYTF.

This clone was picked up one time. The CDR3 DNA follows: TGCAGCGCTATCACCGGGACAGGGGGCCACGAGCAGTACTTC. Translating it yields CSAITGTGGHEQYF. The V and J genes are TRBV29-1 and TRBJ2-7; TRBD1 aligns across 12 bases. CDR3 length equals 14 residues. The V segment lost 7 bases and the J segment 5 bases; nucleotides outside the gene matches: 9. Germline CDR1 SQVTM, CDR2 ANQGSEA.

The CDR3 sequence: CASSIYDRGTGELFF. The DNA for the CDR3 is TGTGCCAGTAGTATCTACGACAGGGGCACCGGGGAGCTGTTTTTT. The J gene is TRBJ2-2, the V gene TRBV19, with 8 bases fitting TRBD1. Germline CDR1 LNHDA, CDR2 SQIVND (reference sequence). The junction had 4 bases not matched to a gene; V was cut back by 3 bases and J by 4 bases. The CDR3 spans 15 residues. Variable domain in full (rest from reference TRBV19 and TRBJ2-2): DGGITQSPKYLFRKEGQNVTLSCEQNLNHDAMYWYRQDPGQGLRLIYYSQIVNDFQKGDIAEGYSVSREKKESFPLTVTSAQKNPTAFYLCASSIYDRGTGELFFGEGSRLTVL.

The chain is built from TRBV7-9 and TRBJ2-2; no clear D gene. The CDR3 has 15 residues. V lost 5 bases and J 0 bases, leaving 10 bases between the germline ends. In germline, CDR1 is SEHNR, CDR2 FQNEAQ (reference sequence). The CDR3 coding sequence is TGTGCCAGCAGCCCCCGAGCCTCGAACACCGGGGAGCTGTTTTTT. It encodes CASSPRASNTGELFF. Supplemented by reference TRBV7-9 and TRBJ2-2, the full variable domain reads DTGVSQNPRHKITKRGQNVTFRCDPISEHNRLYWYRQTLGQGPEFLTYFQNEAQLEKSRLLSDRFSAERPKGSFSTLEIQRTEQGDSAMYLCASSPRASNTGELFFGEGSRLTVL.

The chain carries TRBV9 and TRBJ1-3; D not resolved. V dropped 4 bases and J dropped 0 bases, with 11 bases sitting between them. This CDR3 comprises 15 residues. Germline-derived CDR1 and CDR2 are SGDLS and YYNGEE. CDR3 nucleotide sequence: TGTGCCAGCAGCATCGCAGAGGGCTCTGGAAACACCATATATTTT. Translating it yields CASSIAEGSGNTIYF.

V and J are TRBV19 and TRBJ2-5; D may be TRBD2 (6 bases). Germline V lookup: CDR1 LNHDA, CDR2 SQIVND (reference sequence). The CDR3 is made up of 15 amino acids. Trimming left V 10 bases short and J 7 bases short, with 25 bases between. CDR3 region: CATQAGFTVSGTQYF. The CDR3 DNA is TGTGCCACCCAAGCGGGTTTTACTGTTAGTGGGACCCAGTACTTC.

J is TRBJ1-5 and V is TRBV27; tentatively, D is TRBD1 (6 bases). The germline V gene encodes CDR1 MNHEY and CDR2 SMNVEV (reference sequence). This CDR3 is 16 amino acids long. Trimming left V 7 bases short and J 0 bases short, with 16 bases between. In DNA form, the CDR3 reads TGTGCCAGCAAGCCAACAGGGCGGTATAGCAATCAGCCCCAGCATTTT. Translation gives CASKPTGRYSNQPQHF.

The chain recombines TRBV28 with TRBJ2-3; 9 nucleotides align to TRBD2. The CDR3 spans 16 residues. V gave up 5 bases and J gave up 6 bases; unmatched junction bases: 12. CDR1 and CDR2 from the germline V gene are MDHEN and SYDVKM. The CDR3 DNA is TGTGCCAGCAGTCCAAGACTGGGACTAGCAACGGATACGCAGTATTTT. Translated, it gives CASSPRLGLATDTQYF.

This clone was recorded a few times. This rearrangement joins TRBV6-5 to TRBJ1-1; D ambiguous. The CDR3 spans 13 residues. CDR1 and CDR2 from the germline V gene are MNHEY and SVGAGI. V was pared by 1 base and J by 6 bases, with 9 bases between. The DNA of the CDR3 is TGTGCCAGCAGTTACTTTGACGGGGCTGAAGCTTTCTTT. This encodes CASSYFDGAEAFF.

The chain carries TRBV5-4 and TRBJ2-3; 16 nucleotides match TRBD2. The trim removed 3 bases at V and 1 base at J, leaving 5 bases unmatched. The length of the CDR3 is 18 residues. In germline, CDR1 is SGHNT, CDR2 YYREEE (reference sequence). The CDR3 DNA is TGTGCCAGCAGCTCGGGACTAGCGGGAGGGGCCCGCACAGATACGCAGTATTTT. Its protein is CASSSGLAGGARTDTQYF.

CDR3 in amino acids: CASSRRRQDGYTF. Here the CDR3 DNA reads TGTGCCAGCAGTCGACGGCGACAAGATGGCTACACCTTC. V and J are TRBV6-5 and TRBJ1-2; D uncertain. The CDR3 is made up of 13 amino acids. CDR1 MNHEY and CDR2 SVGAGI come from the germline V gene. V dropped 5 bases and J dropped 6 bases, with 13 bases sitting between them.

This sequence joins TRBV5-4 and TRBJ1-2, with 8 bases lining up with TRBD1. The CDR3 is made up of 13 amino acids. Germline CDR1 SGHNT, CDR2 YYREEE (reference sequence). V lost 2 bases, J lost 8 bases, and 5 bases stayed unmatched. The CDR3 DNA sequence: TGTGCCAGCAGCTTAGGACAGGGTAACGGCTACACCTTC. This sequence encodes CASSLGQGNGYTF.

The chain links TRBV10-1 to TRBJ1-1; D is perhaps TRBD1 (5 bases). V gave up 5 bases and J gave up 3 bases, with 13 bases separating them. The germline gives CDR1 WNHNN, CDR2 SYGVQD (reference sequence). The CDR3 contains 14 residues. CDR3 sequence: CASSPTETHTEAFF. The CDR3 nucleotides are TGCGCCAGCAGTCCGACAGAGACCCACACTGAAGCTTTCTTT.

The count of this clone is one. The J gene is TRBJ2-7, the V gene TRBV19; the D gene is possibly TRBD1 (6 bases). Germline loops: CDR1 LNHDA, CDR2 SQIVND (reference sequence). V was cut by 8 bases and J by 3 bases, with 20 bases left in between. This CDR3 has 15 residues. The CDR3 is CASRSMTGSNYEQYF. The DNA of the CDR3 is TGTGCCAGTCGCTCAATGACAGGATCCAACTACGAGCAGTACTTC.

The gene calls are TRBV5-6 and TRBJ1-2; D unresolved. Germline values: CDR1 SGHDT, CDR2 YYEEEE. V lost 4 bases to trimming and J lost 2 bases, with 15 bases between them. The CDR3 spans 15 residues. Written as DNA, the CDR3 is TGTGCCAGCAGCGCTCGTTGGGGAGACAACTATGGCTACACCTTC. It encodes CASSARWGDNYGYTF.

In DNA, the CDR3 is TGTGCCTGGAGTGGGTACCGGTTGATAGACTATGGCTACACCTTC. This encodes CAWSGYRLIDYGYTF. This chain uses TRBV30 with TRBJ1-2; unclear D gene. Trimming left V 1 base short and J 3 bases short, with 15 bases between. Germline V CDR1 and CDR2: GTSNPN, SVGIG (reference sequence). This CDR3 contains 15 residues.

The genes are TRBV28 and TRBJ1-6; 10 positions agree with TRBD1. CDR3 length: 16 residues. Looked up from germline, CDR1 is MDHEN and CDR2 is SYDVKM. V shed 7 bases, J shed 6 bases, and the junction held 9 bases outside the gene matches. This chain's CDR3 is CASTPDRGLLNSPLHF. The CDR3 coding sequence is TGTGCCAGCACCCCTGACAGGGGGCTTCTTAATTCACCCCTCCACTTT.

This chain uses TRBV5-5 with TRBJ1-3; D call uncertain. The CDR3 is 15 residues long. V was clipped by 3 bases and J by 7 bases, with 17 bases between them. Germline V gives CDR1 SGHKS, CDR2 YYEKEE (reference sequence). The CDR3 DNA sequence: TGTGCCAGCAGCTCCCATCTACGAGGTGGGAACACCATATATTTT. Translation: CASSSHLRGGNTIYF.

V usage is TRBV15 and J usage is TRBJ2-5; 7 bases align to TRBD2. The CDR3 is 17 residues long. V dropped 2 bases and J dropped 4; count of bases not matched to a gene: 13. Germline V gene data show CDR1 as LNHNV and CDR2 as YYDKDF (reference sequence). The CDR3 protein is CATSRHPLAGEGETQYF. DNA for the CDR3: TGTGCCACCAGCAGACACCCACTTGCGGGGGAGGGAGAGACCCAGTACTTC.

The chain is built from TRBV7-6 and TRBJ1-1; D uncertain. The length of the CDR3 is 13 residues. The germline V gene encodes CDR1 SGHVS and CDR2 FNYEAQ. V gave up 5 bases and J gave up 3 bases, with 10 bases separating them. The CDR3 DNA reads as TGTGCCAGCAGCCCCAGTGTCGACACTGAAGCTTTCTTT. Its translation is CASSPSVDTEAFF.

The chain carries TRBV28 and TRBJ1-5, with 7 bases fitting TRBD1. The CDR3 is made up of 15 amino acids. CDR1 and CDR2 from the germline V gene are MDHEN and SYDVKM. The V gene end was trimmed by 6 bases and the J gene end by 2 bases; junction bases not matched to a gene: 7. The CDR3 region has the DNA TGTGCCAGCAGACCCGACAGGGCGGGCAATCAGCCCCAGCATTTT. Residues: CASRPDRAGNQPQHF.

This clone has just one count. The J gene is TRBJ1-1, the V gene TRBV27, with D uncertain. Germline loops: CDR1 MNHEY, CDR2 SMNVEV (reference sequence). The CDR3 is 18 residues long. V was clipped by 4 bases and J by 1 base, with 22 bases between them. The CDR3 DNA reads as TGTGCCAGCAGTTCCCAATTTGGTTTGAGAGGGTGGAACACTGAAGCTTTCTTT. Residues: CASSSQFGLRGWNTEAFF.

The chain joins TRBV30 to TRBJ1-1, with 7 bases fitting TRBD1. There are 15 residues in the CDR3. J lost 5 bases, V lost 2 bases, and 11 bases had no gene match. Germline assignment: CDR1 GTSNPN and CDR2 SVGIG (reference sequence). CDR3 protein: CAWSRQGRLWTEAFF. The CDR3 region has the DNA TGTGCCTGGAGTCGACAGGGACGCCTTTGGACTGAAGCTTTCTTT.

The chain uses TRBV7-2 and TRBJ2-5, with D possibly TRBD2 on 6 matching bases. CDR1 and CDR2 (germline): SGHTA, FQGNSA. The germline V and J ends were trimmed by 8 bases and 3 bases, with 10 bases remaining between them. CDR3 size: 12 residues. CDR3 protein: CASGGLEETQYF. Written as DNA, the CDR3 is TGTGCCAGCGGGGGGTTAGAAGAGACCCAGTACTTC.

This chain links TRBV28 with TRBJ1-2, with a tentative D call TRBD1 (5 bases). V shed 2 bases and J shed 4 bases, with 14 bases lying between them. The germline V gene has CDR1 MDHEN and CDR2 SYDVKM. The CDR3 covers 15 residues. CDR3 residues: CASSLIGAYGYGYTF. CDR3 DNA sequence: TGTGCCAGCAGTTTAATAGGGGCTTACGGCTATGGCTACACCTTC.

The chain joins TRBV10-1 to TRBJ1-1; D is undetermined. This CDR3 is built from 13 residues. Trimming stripped 3 bases from V and 6 bases from J, with 11 bases between. Germline CDR1 reads WNHNN; CDR2 reads SYGVQD (reference sequence). CDR3 nucleotide sequence: TGCGCCAGCAGTGACTTAGGAGGTGCTGAAGCTTTCTTT. As protein: CASSDLGGAEAFF.

The rearrangement uses TRBV4-1 and TRBJ2-7, with 12 positions matching TRBD2. The trim removed 3 bases at V and 3 bases at J, leaving 6 bases unmatched. This CDR3 is 16 amino acids long. CDR1 is MGHRA, CDR2 YSYEKL, per germline. The CDR3 DNA sequence: TGCGCCAGCAGCCAGCCGACTAGCGGGAGATACTACGAGCAGTACTTC. Translating it yields CASSQPTSGRYYEQYF.